The 20 T cell receptor beta chains in this list originate from one sample, sequenced in a study of vaccination effects on CD4 cells after COVID-19. Antigen specificity for these receptors is unknown. Sequencing in the ViraFEST assay came after antigen-specific CD4+ T cells had been expanded with viral peptide pools, which were used to stimulate PBMC. The culture ran for approximately nine days before CD4+ T cells were isolated. Absence of prior SARS-CoV-2 infection characterized the vaccine recipients, who showed negative nucleocapsid antibodies. The assay was immunoSEQ multiplex PCR, and TCRdb's table has in-frame clones only and misses some. The sample has some 25,000 clones; over 55% are singletons. The sample in question was CD4+ T cells from PBMCs cultured with HCoV-OC43 spike peptides, obtained before COVID-19 vaccination. Subset of the sample: HCoV-OC43 spike overlapping peptide pool stimulation. Source of these receptors: a human donor who received a COVID-19 vaccine.

As to this clone: The junction shows a germline mismatch at one end, possibly a read error. J is TRBJ2-1 and V is TRBV6-1; 7 bases are a match to TRBD2. This CDR3 is 16 amino acids long. CDR1 is MNHNS and CDR2 is SASEGT in the germline V gene. The CDR3 sequence is CASREGSGGSYNEQFF. As DNA, the CDR3 is TGTGCCAGCAGGGAAGGGTCGGGGGGCTCCTACAATGAGCAGTTCTTC.

The V and J genes are TRBV13 and TRBJ2-3; no definite D call. CDR3 length: 11 amino acids. Germline V gene sequence: CDR1 PRHDT, CDR2 FYEKMQ (reference sequence). V was trimmed by 8 bases and J by 5 bases, leaving 8 bases between them. CDR3 region: CASSSGDTQYF. CDR3 coding DNA: TGTGCCAGCTCTTCGGGAGATACGCAGTATTTT. Together with reference TRBV13 and TRBJ2-3, the CDR3 gives the full variable domain: AAGVIQSPRHLIKEKRETATLKCYPIPRHDTVYWYQQGPGQDPQFLISFYEKMQSDKGSIPDRFSAQQFSDYHSELNMSSLELGDSALYFCASSSGDTQYFGPGTRLTVL.

V usage is TRBV5-1 and J usage is TRBJ1-3; a possible D gene is TRBD1 (5 bases). Trimming pared 0 bases from V and 0 bases from J, leaving 10 bases between. This CDR3 contains 16 residues. CDR1 is SGHRS and CDR2 is YFSETQ in the germline V gene. In nucleotides, the CDR3 is TGCGCCAGCAGCTTGGGACAGCAGAGCTCTGGAAACACCATATATTTT. Translation gives CASSLGQQSSGNTIYF.

This rearrangement joins TRBV11-3 to TRBJ2-1, with 8 positions matching TRBD2. This CDR3 is 15 amino acids long. With 2 bases clipped from V and 3 bases from J, the junction kept 3 bases outside the gene matches. Germline V CDR1 and CDR2: SGHNT, YENEEA. The CDR3 region is CASSLRAGGYNEQFF. For the CDR3, the DNA is TGTGCCAGCAGCTTAAGGGCGGGAGGCTACAATGAGCAGTTCTTC. Full variable domain (rest looked up from reference TRBV11-3 and TRBJ2-1): EAGVVQSPRYKIIEKKQPVAFWCNPISGHNTLYWYLQNLGQGPELLIRYENEEAVDDSQLPKDRFSAERLKGVDSTLKIQPAELGDSAVYLCASSLRAGGYNEQFFGPGTRLTVL.

The chain uses TRBV24-1 and TRBJ2-1; 11 nucleotides align to TRBD1. The CDR3 contains 15 residues. Trimming cost V 3 bases and J 8 bases; bases outside gene matches: 5. The V gene's germline CDR1 is KGHDR and CDR2 SFDVKD. As DNA, the CDR3 is TGTGCCACCAGTGATGCCGGACAGGGGGCGTATGAGCAGTTCTTC. Encoded protein: CATSDAGQGAYEQFF.

The V and J genes are TRBV18 and TRBJ1-5; TRBD1 matches 7 bases. V gave up 3 bases and J gave up 1 base; unmatched junction bases: 3. The CDR3 runs 15 residues. Per germline, CDR1 KGHSH and CDR2 LQKENI. The CDR3 region has the DNA TGTGCCAGCTCACCCACGACAGGGAGCAATCAGCCCCAGCATTTT. Residues: CASSPTTGSNQPQHF.

This chain uses TRBV6-1 with TRBJ2-5; no definite D call. The V gene's germline CDR1 is MNHNS and CDR2 SASEGT. CDR3 length: 16 residues. The V end lost 2 bases, the J end lost 0 bases, and 13 bases lay between the germline ends. The CDR3 is CASSEIRAYYQETQYF. CDR3 nucleotide sequence: TGTGCCAGCAGTGAAATCCGGGCTTACTACCAAGAGACCCAGTACTTC.

V gene TRBV19 combines with J gene TRBJ1-1; no definite D call. Trimming shortened V by 5 bases and J by 2 bases, and 12 bases separated the two germline ends. CDR3 length: 14 amino acids. The germline CDR1 and CDR2 sequences are LNHDA and SQIVND (reference sequence). The CDR3 DNA is TGTGCCAGTAGTCTCCCGACGGTAAACACTGAAGCTTTCTTT. Translating it yields CASSLPTVNTEAFF.

The chain joins TRBV5-4 to TRBJ1-2; D remains ambiguous. The V end lost 0 bases, the J end lost 4 bases, and 10 bases lay between the germline ends. Germline V gene sequence: CDR1 SGHNT, CDR2 YYREEE (reference sequence). CDR3 length: 14 amino acids. This CDR3 is CASSLGGRSYGYTF. The CDR3 region has the DNA TGTGCCAGCAGCTTGGGTGGACGGTCCTATGGCTACACCTTC.

This clone appeared a single time. V is TRBV29-1 and J is TRBJ2-6; D unclear. The CDR3 totals 13 residues. Germline assignment: CDR1 SQVTM and CDR2 ANQGSEA. V was trimmed by 4 bases and J by 2 bases, leaving 6 bases between them. The CDR3 DNA reads TGCAGCGTTGCCTACACTGGGGCCAACGTCCTGACTTTC. This sequence encodes CSVAYTGANVLTF.

Within the sample, this clone is medium-sized. The V call is TRBV18, the J call TRBJ1-2, with TRBD1 identical over 12 bases. From germline, CDR1 is KGHSH and CDR2 LQKENI. The length of the CDR3 is 19 residues. V shed 6 bases, J shed 0 bases, and the junction held 14 bases outside the gene matches. The CDR3 loop reads CASSRTPGTGGSSNYGYTF. CDR3 in DNA: TGTGCCAGCTCTAGAACCCCCGGGACAGGGGGCAGCTCTAACTATGGCTACACCTTC.

The V call is TRBV11-2, the J call TRBJ1-1; a weak D match, TRBD1 (5 bases). CDR3 length: 15 residues. In germline, CDR1 is SGHAT, CDR2 FQNNGV. V lost 1 base and J 2 bases, leaving 11 bases between the germline ends. CDR3 sequence: CASSLVAGLNTEAFF. In DNA, the CDR3 is TGTGCCAGCAGCTTAGTGGCAGGGCTCAACACTGAAGCTTTCTTT.

The chain joins TRBV5-1 to TRBJ2-2, with a weak D call TRBD1 (6 bases). CDR1 SGHRS and CDR2 YFSETQ come from the germline V gene. This CDR3 comprises 16 residues. Trimming pared 0 bases from V and 7 bases from J, leaving 16 bases between. The CDR3 sequence is CASSLVGARSGGELFF. CDR3 DNA: TGCGCCAGCAGCTTGGTGGGGGCGCGGTCAGGCGGGGAGCTGTTTTTT.

This chain connects TRBV5-4 to TRBJ1-4; the D gene is possibly TRBD1 (5 bases). Germline loops: CDR1 SGHNT, CDR2 YYREEE (reference sequence). The germline V and J ends were trimmed by 4 bases and 0 bases, with 13 bases remaining between them. The CDR3 consists of 16 residues. The DNA of the CDR3 is TGTGCCAGCAGCCCCCAGGGAGGGGCAACTAATGAAAAACTGTTTTTT. This translates into CASSPQGGATNEKLFF.

In DNA, the CDR3 is TGCGCCAGCAGTGAGACAGGGGGGGCGTTAACGCAGTATTTT. Its protein is CASSETGGALTQYF. This chain connects TRBV10-1 to TRBJ2-3, with D possibly TRBD1 on 8 matching bases. The CDR3 sequence is 14 residues long. The germline V gene has CDR1 WNHNN and CDR2 SYGVQD (reference sequence). V gave up 2 bases and J gave up 9 bases, with 15 bases separating them.

This clone showed up just once. The rearrangement links TRBV18 to TRBJ2-1, with a tentative D call TRBD1 (6 bases). V shed 3 bases and J shed 3 bases, with 15 bases lying between them. This CDR3 spans 16 amino acids. Per germline, CDR1 KGHSH and CDR2 LQKENI. The CDR3 region has the DNA TGTGCCAGCTCACCCGACGTGGGGGCAGGCTACAATGAGCAGTTCTTC. The encoded protein is CASSPDVGAGYNEQFF. The whole variable domain, remainder taken from reference TRBV18 and TRBJ2-1, is NAGVMQNPRHLVRRRGQEARLRCSPMKGHSHVYWYRQLPEEGLKFMVYLQKENIIDESGMPKERFSAEFPKEGPSILRIQQVVRGDSAAYFCASSPDVGAGYNEQFFGPGTRLTVL.

V and J are TRBV30 and TRBJ1-3; D gene uncertain. The CDR3 loop spans 15 amino acids. Germline V gene data show CDR1 as GTSNPN and CDR2 as SVGIG (reference sequence). The ends were cut back, 4 bases at V and 0 bases at J, with 13 bases in the middle. The CDR3 nucleotides read TGTGCCTGGAATGGAAAGGTACTCTCTGGAAACACCATATATTTT. Translated, it gives CAWNGKVLSGNTIYF.

This clone was seen a single time. The chain is built from TRBV18 and TRBJ2-2, with a possible D match to TRBD2 (5 bases). Germline CDR1 and CDR2: KGHSH and LQKENI. The CDR3 contains 14 residues. V dropped 3 bases and J dropped 7 bases, with 12 bases sitting between them. The DNA for the CDR3 is TGTGCCAGCTCACCGTTAGGTGGAGGCGGGGAGCTGTTTTTT. This gives the protein CASSPLGGGGELFF.

This chain uses TRBV6-6 with TRBJ1-1; D might be TRBD1 (5 bases). The CDR3 extends over 11 amino acids. The V end was cut by 8 bases, the J end by 9 bases, with 13 bases between. Germline V gene sequence: CDR1 MNHNY, CDR2 SVGAGI (reference sequence). The CDR3 sequence is CASWSSGQAFF. As DNA, the CDR3 is TGTGCCAGCTGGTCGTCGGGGCAAGCTTTCTTT.

This clone was found a few times. This rearrangement joins TRBV5-6 to TRBJ2-7; D might be TRBD2 (5 bases). The V end was cut by 2 bases, the J end by 2 bases, with 14 bases between. The CDR3 spans 15 residues. Germline CDR1 and CDR2: SGHDT and YYEEEE. CDR3 DNA sequence: TGTGCCAGCAGCTTTGTTTCGGGATTCACCTACGAGCAGTACTTC. Residues: CASSFVSGFTYEQYF.